This record concerns one T cell receptor (beta chain) sequence. Sequenced by immunoSEQ multiplex PCR; TCRdb stores in-frame clones only, minus some. This repertoire shows 15,000 to 20,000 clones, around four fifths found once; its top ten account for under 2%. Time point noted: peripheral blood 6 weeks after treatment start. These data belong to a study of PD-L1 blockade in urothelial cancer. Overall study: Blood drawn 3 weeks (second dose) and 6 weeks after treatment start was analyzed. Researchers found blood samples held a median of about 130,000 T cells.

The CDR3 runs to 15 residues. J was trimmed by 0 bases and V by 0 bases; bases with no gene match: 1. CDR1 SGHVS and CDR2 FNYEAQ come from the germline V gene. Sequencing was performed on PBMCs, taken around atezolizumab (anti-PD-L1) treatment. The rearrangement uses TRBV7-6 and TRBJ2-7; TRBD2 agrees at 8 bases. The receptor's source is a man in his forties or fifties with urothelial cancer. The CDR3 sequence is CASSLASGSSYEQYF. CDR3 coding DNA: TGTGCCAGCAGCTTAGCGAGCGGGAGCTCCTACGAGCAGTACTTC.